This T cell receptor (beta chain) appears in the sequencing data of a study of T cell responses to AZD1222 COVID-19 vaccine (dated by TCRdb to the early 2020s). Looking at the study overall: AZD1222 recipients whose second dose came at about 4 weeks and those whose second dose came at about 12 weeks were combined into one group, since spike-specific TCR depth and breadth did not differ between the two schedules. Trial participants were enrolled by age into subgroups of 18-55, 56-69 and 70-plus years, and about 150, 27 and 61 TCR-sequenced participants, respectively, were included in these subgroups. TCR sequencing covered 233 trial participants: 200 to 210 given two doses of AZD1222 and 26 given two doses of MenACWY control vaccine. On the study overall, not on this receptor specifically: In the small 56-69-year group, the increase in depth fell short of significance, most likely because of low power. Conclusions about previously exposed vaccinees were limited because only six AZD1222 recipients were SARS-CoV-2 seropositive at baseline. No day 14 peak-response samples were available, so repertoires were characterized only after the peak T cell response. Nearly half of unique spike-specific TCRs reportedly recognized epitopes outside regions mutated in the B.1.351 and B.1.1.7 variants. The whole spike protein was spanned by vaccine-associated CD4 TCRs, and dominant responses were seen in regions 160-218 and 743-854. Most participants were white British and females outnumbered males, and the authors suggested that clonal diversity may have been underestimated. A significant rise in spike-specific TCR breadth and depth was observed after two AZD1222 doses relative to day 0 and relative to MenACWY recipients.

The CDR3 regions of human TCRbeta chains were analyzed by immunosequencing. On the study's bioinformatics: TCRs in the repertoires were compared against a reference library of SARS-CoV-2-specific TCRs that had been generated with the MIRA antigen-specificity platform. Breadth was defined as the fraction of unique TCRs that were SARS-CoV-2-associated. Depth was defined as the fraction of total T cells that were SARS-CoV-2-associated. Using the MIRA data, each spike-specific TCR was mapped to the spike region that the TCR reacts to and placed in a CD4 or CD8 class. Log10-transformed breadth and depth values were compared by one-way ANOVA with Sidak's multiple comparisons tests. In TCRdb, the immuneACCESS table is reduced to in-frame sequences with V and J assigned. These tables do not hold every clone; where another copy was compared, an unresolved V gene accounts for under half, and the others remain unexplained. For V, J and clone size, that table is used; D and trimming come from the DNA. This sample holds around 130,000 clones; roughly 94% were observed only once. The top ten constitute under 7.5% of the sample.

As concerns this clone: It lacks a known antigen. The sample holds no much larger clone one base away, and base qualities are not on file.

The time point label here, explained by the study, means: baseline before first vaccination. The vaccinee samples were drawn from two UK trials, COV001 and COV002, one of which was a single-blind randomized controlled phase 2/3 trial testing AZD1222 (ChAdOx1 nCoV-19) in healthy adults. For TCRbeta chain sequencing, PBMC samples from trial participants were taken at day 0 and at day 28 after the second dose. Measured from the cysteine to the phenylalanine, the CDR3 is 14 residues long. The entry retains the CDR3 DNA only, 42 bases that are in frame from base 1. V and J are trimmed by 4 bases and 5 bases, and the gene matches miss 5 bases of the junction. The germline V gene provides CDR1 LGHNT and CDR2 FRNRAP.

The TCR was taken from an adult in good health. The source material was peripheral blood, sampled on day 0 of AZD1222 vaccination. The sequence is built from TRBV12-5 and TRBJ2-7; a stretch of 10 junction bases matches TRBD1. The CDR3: CASGWGQGRNEQYF. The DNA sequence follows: TGTGCTAGTGGTTGGGGACAGGGGAGGAACGAGCAGTACTTC.